The 3 T cell receptor beta chains below were found in one sample sequenced in a study of tumor and adjacent non-tumor tissue in lung cancer. Three rounds of nested PCR, following a modified ARM-PCR protocol, produced the TCRbeta library. A single record per CDR3 protein comes from TCRdb applying MiXCR to the multiplex PCR reads. The sample includes 90,000 to 100,000 distinct CDR3 sequences, about 80% of them seen just once. No cell sorting was done before RNA was extracted from the tissue. This non-tumor lung sample came from over 3 cm beyond the tumor edge. The sequenced material came from distant non-tumor lung tissue. These receptor sequences come from a man aged 55-75 years with small cell lung cancer.

As concerns this clonotype: An end of the junction does not agree with germline; a read error may underlie this. The chain uses TRBV29-1 and TRBJ2-2; 7 bases map to TRBD2. The CDR3 extends over 16 amino acids. Germline V lookup: CDR1 SQVTM, CDR2 ANQGSEA. The CDR3, as DNA: TGCAGCGTTGAAAAGTGGGCCGGGAGGAACATCGGGGAGCTGTTTTTT. It is translated as CSVEKWAGRNIGELFF.

To note about this clonotype: An end of the junction does not agree with germline; a read error may underlie this. The chain is built from TRBV28 and TRBJ2-7; the match to TRBD1 covers 10 bases. This CDR3 is built from 14 residues. Germline values: CDR1 MDHEN, CDR2 SYDVKM. The CDR3 sequence is CASRTGTGAYERYF. The CDR3 DNA reads TGTGCCAGTAGAACCGGGACAGGGGCCTACGAGCGGTACTTC.

This clonotype has a count of ten or more. This chain uses TRBV30 with TRBJ2-3; 7 nucleotides line up with TRBD2. CDR1 is GTSNPN, CDR2 SVGIG, per germline (reference sequence). J gave up 5 bases and V 7 bases, and 15 bases lay outside the gene matches. The CDR3 loop spans 15 amino acids. CDR3 sequence reads: CAFEMISGIIDTQYF. The CDR3 nucleotides are TGTGCCTTCGAGATGATCAGCGGGATAATAGATACGCAGTATTTT.